This T cell receptor beta chain was found in a study of shared clonotypes between healthy human individuals. Only in-frame clones appear in the TCRdb table, and some are missing; sequencing was by immunoSEQ multiplex PCR. The table includes roughly 410,000 clones, roughly 96% detected once. A note on this clone: The target antigen is unknown.

The study's findings and limits: Depth was large, yet rarefaction showed that sorted-subset sequencing was incomplete.

V lost 3 bases and J 3 bases, leaving 8 bases between the germline ends. CDR3 length: 14 residues. CDR1 is KGHSH, CDR2 LQKENI, per germline. The sample comprised memory CD8+ T cells sorted from blood. Subset reported: CD45RO+ cells pooled with CCR7-negative TemRA cells. The receptor was isolated from a man aged 25-45 years in good health. The V and J genes are TRBV18 and TRBJ1-4; maybe TRBD1 (6 bases). The CDR3 coding sequence is TGTGCCAGCTCACCTGACAGGCCTAATGAAAAACTGTTTTTT. Translation gives CASSPDRPNEKLFF.